These 4 T cell receptor beta chains came from one sample sequenced in a study of graft-versus-host responses after intestinal transplantation. Clones were read by immunoSEQ multiplex PCR, and TCRdb kept only the in-frame ones, dropping some. The table includes approximately 78,000 clones, roughly 91% detected once. No antigens are known for them. This specimen was unstimulated CD8+ T cells sorted from spleen or lymph node cells, taken before transplant. Receptors originate from a human donor who was the organ donor for an intestinal transplant.

This chain uses TRBV28 with TRBJ2-7; D not resolved. From germline, CDR1 is MDHEN and CDR2 SYDVKM. Between the trimmed V and J ends, which lost 3 bases and 3 bases, there was a span of 12 bases. The CDR3 has 14 residues. The chain's CDR3 is CASSFPGTYYEQYF. The CDR3 DNA sequence: TGTGCCAGCAGTTTTCCCGGAACTTACTACGAGCAGTACTTC.

V usage is TRBV7-2 and J usage is TRBJ1-1; maybe TRBD1 (6 bases). This CDR3 has 15 residues. In germline, CDR1 is SGHTA, CDR2 FQGNSA. Trimming left V 4 bases short and J 0 bases short, with 12 bases between. CDR3 loop: CASSSEDSLNTEAFF. The DNA of the CDR3 is TGTGCCAGCAGCTCCGAGGACAGTCTGAACACTGAAGCTTTCTTT.

The rearrangement uses TRBV4-2 and TRBJ2-1; tentatively, D is TRBD1 (5 bases). Germline V gene sequence: CDR1 LGHNA, CDR2 YNFKEQ. Trimming left V 0 bases short and J 6 bases short, with 18 bases between. CDR3 length: 17 residues. The CDR3 nucleotides are TGTGCCAGCAGCCAAGATTATTCACATCCACAGGTCAATGAGCAGTTCTTC. Protein: CASSQDYSHPQVNEQFF.

The chain couples TRBV13 to TRBJ1-4; 7 nucleotides match TRBD1. Germline CDR1 PRHDT, CDR2 FYEKMQ (reference sequence). The length of the CDR3 is 15 residues. With 5 bases clipped from V and 8 bases from J, the junction kept 11 bases outside the gene matches. CDR3 coding DNA: TGTGCCAGCAGCGTTGGACAGGCGAGTAGGGAAAAACTGTTTTTT. It encodes CASSVGQASREKLFF.